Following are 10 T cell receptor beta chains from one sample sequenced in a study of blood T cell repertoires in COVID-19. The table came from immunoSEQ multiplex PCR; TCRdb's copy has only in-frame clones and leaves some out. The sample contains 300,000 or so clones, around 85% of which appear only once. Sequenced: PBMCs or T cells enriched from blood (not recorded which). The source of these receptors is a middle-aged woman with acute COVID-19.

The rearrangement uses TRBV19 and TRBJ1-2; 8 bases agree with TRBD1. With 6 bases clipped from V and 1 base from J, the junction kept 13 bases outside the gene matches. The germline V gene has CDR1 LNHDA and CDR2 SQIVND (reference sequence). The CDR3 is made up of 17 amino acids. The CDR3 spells CASRQGQGPLFNYGYTF. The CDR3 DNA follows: TGTGCCAGTAGACAAGGACAGGGTCCCTTATTTAACTATGGCTACACCTTC. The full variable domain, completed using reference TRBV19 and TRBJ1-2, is DGGITQSPKYLFRKEGQNVTLSCEQNLNHDAMYWYRQDPGQGLRLIYYSQIVNDFQKGDIAEGYSVSREKKESFPLTVTSAQKNPTAFYLCASRQGQGPLFNYGYTFGSGTRLTVV.

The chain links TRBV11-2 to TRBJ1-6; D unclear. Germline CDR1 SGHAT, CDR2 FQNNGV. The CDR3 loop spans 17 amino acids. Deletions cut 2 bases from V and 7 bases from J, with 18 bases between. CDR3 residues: CASSLPASWPTNSPLHF. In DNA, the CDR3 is TGTGCCAGCAGCTTACCCGCCTCTTGGCCGACAAATTCACCCCTCCACTTT.

CDR3 sequence reads: CASSQDRDDIQYF. CDR3 nucleotides: TGTGCCAGCAGCCAAGACAGGGACGACATTCAGTACTTC. The rearrangement joins TRBV7-3 to TRBJ2-4; TRBD1 matches at 7 bases. From germline, CDR1 is SGHTA and CDR2 FQGTGA. CDR3 length: 13 residues. After removal of 5 bases from V and 8 bases from J, the junction contained 6 bases not matched to a gene.

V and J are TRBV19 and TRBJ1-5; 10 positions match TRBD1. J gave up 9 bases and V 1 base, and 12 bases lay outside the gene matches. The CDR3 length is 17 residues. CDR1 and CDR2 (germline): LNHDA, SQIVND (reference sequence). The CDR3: CASSIARDRGPHWPQHF. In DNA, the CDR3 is TGTGCCAGTAGTATAGCAAGGGACAGGGGCCCTCATTGGCCCCAGCATTTT.

The CDR3 bases are TGTGCCAGCAGTAAACTAATGACAGGAAACAATGAGCAGTTCTTC. It is translated as CASSKLMTGNNEQFF. The V call is TRBV6-2 or TRBV6-3, the J call TRBJ2-1; weak D call: TRBD1 (6 bases). The CDR3 covers 15 residues. Trimming cost V 5 bases and J 5 bases, with 16 bases left between them. Germline V lookup: CDR1 MNHEY, CDR2 SVGEGT.

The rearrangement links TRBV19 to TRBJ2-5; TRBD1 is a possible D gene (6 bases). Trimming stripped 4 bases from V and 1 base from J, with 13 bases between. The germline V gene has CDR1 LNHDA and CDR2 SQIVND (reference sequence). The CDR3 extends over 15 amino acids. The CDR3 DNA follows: TGTGCCAGTAGTACAGGGGTGGGTATCCAAGAGACCCAGTACTTC. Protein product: CASSTGVGIQETQYF.

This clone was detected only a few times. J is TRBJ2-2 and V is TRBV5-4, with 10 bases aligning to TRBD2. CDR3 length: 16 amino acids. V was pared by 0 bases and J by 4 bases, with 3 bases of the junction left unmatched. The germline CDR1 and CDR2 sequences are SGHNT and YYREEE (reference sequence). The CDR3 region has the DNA TGTGCCAGCAGCTTGGGACTAGCGGGCATCACCGGGGAGCTGTTTTTT. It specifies CASSLGLAGITGELFF.

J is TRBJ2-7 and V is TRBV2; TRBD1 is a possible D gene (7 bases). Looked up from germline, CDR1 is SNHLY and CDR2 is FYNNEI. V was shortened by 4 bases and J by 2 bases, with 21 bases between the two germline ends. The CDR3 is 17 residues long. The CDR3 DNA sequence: TGTGCCAGCAGTGCGGATATCGCGGGACAGATACCCTACGAGCAGTACTTC. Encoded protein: CASSADIAGQIPYEQYF.

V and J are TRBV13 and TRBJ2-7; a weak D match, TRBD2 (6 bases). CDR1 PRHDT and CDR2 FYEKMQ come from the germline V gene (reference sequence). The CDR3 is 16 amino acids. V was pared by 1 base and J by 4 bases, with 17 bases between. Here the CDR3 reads CASSLARWGERYEQYF. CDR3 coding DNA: TGTGCCAGCAGCTTAGCACGGTGGGGGGAGCGGTACGAGCAGTACTTC.

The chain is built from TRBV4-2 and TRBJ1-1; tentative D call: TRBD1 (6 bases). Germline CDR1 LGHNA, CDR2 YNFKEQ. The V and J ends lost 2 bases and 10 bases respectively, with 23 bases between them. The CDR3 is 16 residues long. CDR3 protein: CASSQLATRGDKRAFF. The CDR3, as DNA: TGTGCCAGCAGCCAATTGGCGACCCGGGGGGACAAGCGAGCTTTCTTT.